These 26 T cell receptor beta chains came from one sample sequenced in a study of T cells after yellow fever vaccination. TCRdb re-derived calls from the 5' RACE reads in MiXCR, one entry per CDR3 protein. The sample contains about 260,000 distinct CDR3 sequences, more than 3.5% of which appear only once. The sequencing used PBMCs, collected 15 days after the yellow fever booster vaccination. The receptors come from a man younger than 30 who received the YFV17D yellow fever vaccine.

This clonotype was counted ten times or more. The chain couples TRBV29-1 to TRBJ1-1; no definite D call. The CDR3 is made up of 10 amino acids. Trimming stripped 1 base from V and 10 bases from J, with 7 bases between. CDR1 and CDR2 from the germline V gene are SQVTM and ANQGSEA. The CDR3 DNA reads as TGCAGCGTTGAAGTTTTGGGAGCTTTCTTT. Translation: CSVEVLGAFF. The whole variable domain, filled in from reference TRBV29-1 and TRBJ1-1, reads SAVISQKPSRDICQRGTSLTIQCQVDSQVTMMFWYRQQPGQSLTLIATANQGSEATYESGFVIDKFPISRPNLTFSTLTVSNMSPEDSSIYLCSVEVLGAFFGQGTRLTVV.

This clonotype was counted many times. V gene TRBV6-5 combines with J gene TRBJ2-7, with TRBD1 identical over 8 bases. J lost 2 bases, V lost 5 bases, and 14 bases had no gene match. Germline values: CDR1 MNHEY, CDR2 SVGAGI. The CDR3 loop spans 17 amino acids. This CDR3 is CASSGPGQGPIAYEQYF. For the CDR3, the DNA is TGTGCCAGCAGTGGGCCTGGACAGGGACCCATTGCCTACGAGCAGTACTTC.

CDR3 protein: CASSIEYSYNEQFF. CDR3 nucleotides: TGTGCCAGTAGTATAGAGTACTCCTACAATGAGCAGTTCTTC. V gene TRBV19 combines with J gene TRBJ2-1; no definite D call. This CDR3 spans 14 amino acids. V shed 0 bases and J shed 0 bases, with 3 bases lying between them. The germline V gene has CDR1 LNHDA and CDR2 SQIVND (reference sequence).

This clonotype has at least ten counts. This chain connects TRBV10-3 to TRBJ2-1; the D gene could be TRBD1 or TRBD2 (5 bases each). V was cut by 4 bases and J by 0 bases, with 7 bases left in between. The CDR3 has 14 amino acids. Germline CDR1 reads ENHRY; CDR2 reads SYGVKD. CDR3 nucleotide sequence: TGTGCCATCAGTGGGGGGAGCTCCTACAATGAGCAGTTCTTC. It codes for CAISGGSSYNEQFF.

Many counts were recorded for this clonotype. The chain is built from TRBV7-2 and TRBJ1-2; a possible D gene is TRBD1 (6 bases). This CDR3 is 16 amino acids long. Germline-derived CDR1 and CDR2 are SGHTA and FQGNSA. The V and J ends lost 1 base and 5 bases respectively, with 17 bases between them. CDR3 in DNA: TGTGCCAGCAGCTTAGTCGCCCGGGACAATCAATATGGCTACACCTTC. Protein product: CASSLVARDNQYGYTF.

This clonotype was recorded many times. CDR3 DNA: TGCGCCAGCAGTCTCAGGCCAGTAGCTGGAAACACCATATATTTT. Protein sequence: CASSLRPVAGNTIYF. The chain combines TRBV4-1 with TRBJ1-3; D not resolved. The CDR3 is made up of 15 amino acids. Trimming took off 6 bases at V and 2 bases at J, with 14 bases between the two ends. CDR1 is MGHRA and CDR2 is YSYEKL in the germline V gene.

This clonotype was detected ten times or more. The gene calls are TRBV5-6 and TRBJ2-5; D remains ambiguous. There are 14 residues in the CDR3. Trimming pared 4 bases from V and 5 bases from J, leaving 15 bases between. CDR1 is SGHDT and CDR2 is YYEEEE in the germline V gene. The CDR3 sequence: CASSLGRNGETQYF. The CDR3 DNA is TGTGCCAGCAGCCTGGGAAGAAACGGGGAGACCCAGTACTTC. The variable domain in full, with the rest retrieved from reference TRBV5-6 and TRBJ2-5, is DAGVTQSPTHLIKTRGQQVTLRCSPKSGHDTVSWYQQALGQGPQFIFQYYEEEERQRGNFPDRFSGHQFPNYSSELNVNALLLGDSALYLCASSLGRNGETQYFGPGTRLLVL.

The gene calls are TRBV20-1 and TRBJ1-4; no firm D call. Germline CDR1 and CDR2: DFQATT and SNEGSKA (reference sequence). This CDR3 is built from 14 residues. Deletions cut 1 base from V and 6 bases from J, with 12 bases between. The CDR3 is CSARVPGMDEKLFF. The CDR3 nucleotides are TGCAGTGCTAGAGTGCCGGGGATGGATGAAAAACTGTTTTTT.

This clonotype has at least ten counts. The chain carries TRBV5-1 and TRBJ2-3; 11 nucleotides agree with TRBD1. The ends lost 3 bases at V and 3 bases at J; junction bases unmatched: 9. The CDR3 covers 17 residues. Per germline, CDR1 SGHRS and CDR2 YFSETQ. The CDR3 sequence is CASSSTRTGGTTDTQYF. CDR3 DNA: TGCGCCAGCAGCTCTACCCGGACAGGGGGCACGACAGATACGCAGTATTTT.

At least ten counts were recorded for this clonotype. The chain combines TRBV5-6 with TRBJ2-4; 7 bases are a match to TRBD1. The CDR3 has 14 residues. Germline CDR1 reads SGHDT; CDR2 reads YYEEEE. The J segment lost 7 bases and the V segment lost 3 bases, leaving 7 bases of the junction unmatched. In DNA, the CDR3 is TGTGCCAGCAGCTCTCGACAGGGTAGGAACATTCAGTACTTC. Translating it yields CASSSRQGRNIQYF. Full variable domain (remainder filled in from reference TRBV5-6 and TRBJ2-4): DAGVTQSPTHLIKTRGQQVTLRCSPKSGHDTVSWYQQALGQGPQFIFQYYEEEERQRGNFPDRFSGHQFPNYSSELNVNALLLGDSALYLCASSSRQGRNIQYFGAGTRLSVL.

The table lists this clonotype with many counts. The CDR3 is CASSPARGVSGNTIYF. CDR3 coding DNA: TGCGCCAGCAGCCCGGCCAGGGGAGTCTCTGGAAACACCATATATTTT. V gene TRBV5-1 combines with J gene TRBJ1-3; a possible D gene is TRBD1 (6 bases). V lost 4 bases and J 0 bases, leaving 14 bases between the germline ends. This CDR3 spans 16 amino acids. CDR1 SGHRS and CDR2 YFSETQ come from the germline V gene.

This clonotype was seen ten or more times. CDR3: CASSLLGLTDTQYF. CDR3 nucleotides: TGCGCCAGCAGCTTGTTAGGGCTGACAGATACGCAGTATTTT. The chain employs TRBV5-1 and TRBJ2-3; D uncertain. This CDR3 region has 14 residues. Trimming cost V 1 base and J 3 bases, with 9 bases left between them. Germline CDR1 is SGHRS and CDR2 is YFSETQ.

This clonotype was counted at least ten times. This sequence joins TRBV12-3 or TRBV12-4 and TRBJ2-7; TRBD1 agrees at 7 bases. The ends lost 5 bases at V and 5 bases at J; junction bases unmatched: 9. This CDR3 is built from 14 residues. The CDR3 sequence: CASSLFTGVDEQYF. The CDR3 bases are TGTGCCAGCAGTCTCTTCACAGGGGTCGACGAGCAGTACTTC.

This clonotype was seen many times. CDR3 bases: TGCGCCAGCAGCCAAGAAGTGGGACTAGGGGTAGATACGCAGTATTTT. Encoded protein: CASSQEVGLGVDTQYF. V gene TRBV4-1 combines with J gene TRBJ2-3, with 8 bases identical to TRBD2. V gave up 0 bases and J gave up 5 bases; unmatched junction bases: 7. The germline CDR1 and CDR2 sequences are MGHRA and YSYEKL. This CDR3 spans 16 amino acids.

CDR3 protein: CASSPGGGQGVTYEQYV. Here the CDR3 DNA reads TGTGCCAGCAGCCCAGGGGGGGGGCAGGGGGTAACCTACGAGCAGTACGTC. This chain joins TRBV12-3 or TRBV12-4 and TRBJ2-7, with D possibly called TRBD1 or TRBD2 (7 bases each). The CDR3 runs to 17 residues. V lost 6 bases, J lost 2 bases, and 23 bases lay in between.

This clonotype appeared many times. This chain's CDR3 is CASSLAGLSGNTIYF. The CDR3 DNA follows: TGCGCCAGCAGCTTGGCCGGACTCTCTGGAAACACCATATATTTT. The V and J genes are TRBV5-1 and TRBJ1-3; D is unresolved. V was pared by 0 bases and J by 0 bases, with 7 bases between. Germline CDR1 and CDR2: SGHRS and YFSETQ. The CDR3 loop spans 15 amino acids.

This clonotype was recorded many times. The rearrangement joins TRBV7-2 to TRBJ2-7; D not resolved. The CDR3 is 11 amino acids. The germline gives CDR1 SGHTA, CDR2 FQGNSA. The V and J ends lost 5 bases and 2 bases respectively, with 4 bases between them. CDR3 sequence reads: CASSDTYEQYF. Written as DNA, the CDR3 is TGTGCCAGCAGCGACACCTACGAGCAGTACTTC.

Ten or more counts support this clonotype. The J gene is TRBJ1-6, the V gene TRBV6-6, with TRBD1 matching 11 bases. The V segment lost 6 bases and the J segment 7 bases; nucleotides outside the gene matches: 11. In germline, CDR1 is MNHNY, CDR2 SVGAGI (reference sequence). CDR3 length: 17 amino acids. The CDR3 DNA reads TGTGCCAGCAGATCCCAAACCGGGACAGGGGGGAATTCACCCCTCCACTTT. Its translation: CASRSQTGTGGNSPLHF.

A few counts support this clonotype. V and J are TRBV30 and TRBJ1-5; tentative D call: TRBD1 (6 bases). V lost 3 bases and J lost 7, with 13 bases in between. Germline assignment: CDR1 GTSNPN and CDR2 SVGIG (reference sequence). This CDR3 is 13 amino acids long. CDR3: CAWSPAGVQPQHF. CDR3 coding DNA: TGTGCCTGGAGCCCTGCAGGGGTCCAGCCCCAGCATTTT.

Ten or more counts support this clonotype. The chain employs TRBV7-9 and TRBJ1-2, with no clear D. V was clipped by 1 base and J by 4 bases, with 7 bases between them. The germline CDR1 and CDR2 sequences are SEHNR and FQNEAQ (reference sequence). The CDR3 length is 13 residues. The CDR3 here is CASSLDAVYGYTF. CDR3 DNA sequence: TGTGCCAGCAGCTTAGATGCGGTCTATGGCTACACCTTC. Full variable domain (missing parts from reference TRBV7-9 and TRBJ1-2): DTGVSQNPRHKITKRGQNVTFRCDPISEHNRLYWYRQTLGQGPEFLTYFQNEAQLEKSRLLSDRFSAERPKGSFSTLEIQRTEQGDSAMYLCASSLDAVYGYTFGSGTRLTVV.

The sample holds many counts of this clonotype. The chain carries TRBV12-3 or TRBV12-4 and TRBJ1-2, with a weak D call TRBD1 (6 bases). V lost 5 bases to trimming and J lost 3 bases, with 13 bases between them. The CDR3 runs to 14 residues. CDR3 nucleotides: TGTGCCAGCAGTCGCTCGACAGGAGACTATGGCTACACCTTC. This translates into CASSRSTGDYGYTF.

This rearrangement joins TRBV7-9 to TRBJ2-5; D tentatively fits TRBD1 or TRBD2 (6 bases each). The CDR3 contains 17 residues. The germline V and J ends were trimmed by 3 bases and 4 bases, with 21 bases remaining between them. Per germline, CDR1 SEHNR and CDR2 FQNEAQ (reference sequence). CDR3 protein: CASSFKAGGLGGETQYF. CDR3 in DNA: TGTGCCAGCAGCTTCAAAGCTGGGGGGCTAGGGGGAGAGACCCAGTACTTC.

This clonotype occurred many times. The rearrangement uses TRBV5-6 and TRBJ2-2; possibly TRBD2 for D (6 bases). The CDR3 sequence is 16 residues long. Per the germline V gene, CDR1 is SGHDT and CDR2 is YYEEEE. With 5 bases removed from V and 5 bases from J, the gap between germline ends came to 19 bases. The CDR3 loop is CASSTLALAGTGELFF. CDR3 sequence (DNA): TGTGCCAGCAGTACCCTCGCACTAGCAGGGACCGGGGAGCTGTTTTTT.

This clonotype came up many times. Here the CDR3 reads CSAIQTGGRNEQFF. In DNA form, the CDR3 reads TGCAGTGCTATTCAAACGGGGGGACGTAATGAGCAGTTCTTC. This chain uses TRBV20-1 with TRBJ2-1; 7 nucleotides match TRBD2. The V and J ends lost 4 bases and 7 bases, in that order; junction bases with no gene match: 10. This CDR3 is 14 amino acids long. Germline CDR1 DFQATT, CDR2 SNEGSKA (reference sequence).

This clonotype was detected many times. The chain uses TRBV5-1 and TRBJ2-1, with D possibly called TRBD1 or TRBD2 (6 bases each). This CDR3 has 15 residues. V lost 4 bases to trimming and J lost 2 bases, with 13 bases between them. CDR1 and CDR2 (germline): SGHRS, YFSETQ. CDR3 region: CASSLRGATYNEQFF. CDR3 coding DNA: TGCGCCAGCAGCCTTAGGGGGGCCACCTACAATGAGCAGTTCTTC.

This clonotype has a count of ten or more. The gene calls are TRBV10-3 and TRBJ2-1, with a weak D call TRBD2 (6 bases). CDR1 ENHRY and CDR2 SYGVKD come from the germline V gene. The CDR3 contains 15 residues. V dropped 6 bases and J dropped 0 bases, with 12 bases sitting between them. In DNA form, the CDR3 reads TGTGCCATCAGGGGGGACTGGAGCTCCTACAATGAGCAGTTCTTC. Amino acids: CAIRGDWSSYNEQFF.